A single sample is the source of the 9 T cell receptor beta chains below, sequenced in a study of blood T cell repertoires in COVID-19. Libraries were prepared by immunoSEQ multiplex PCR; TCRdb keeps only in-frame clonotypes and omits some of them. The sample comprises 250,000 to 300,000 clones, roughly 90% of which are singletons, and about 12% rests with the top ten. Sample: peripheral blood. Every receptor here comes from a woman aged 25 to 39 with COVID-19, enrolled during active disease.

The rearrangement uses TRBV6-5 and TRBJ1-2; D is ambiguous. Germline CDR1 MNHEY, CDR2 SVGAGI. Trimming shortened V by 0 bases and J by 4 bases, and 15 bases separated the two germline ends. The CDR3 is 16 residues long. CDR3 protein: CASSYSSGSEGYGYTF. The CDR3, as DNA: TGTGCCAGCAGTTACTCCTCGGGCTCCGAGGGCTATGGCTACACCTTC.

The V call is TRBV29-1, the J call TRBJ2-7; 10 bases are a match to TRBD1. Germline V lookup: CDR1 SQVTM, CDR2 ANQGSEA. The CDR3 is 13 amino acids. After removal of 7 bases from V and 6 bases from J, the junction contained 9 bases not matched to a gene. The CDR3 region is CSGGTGVSGEQYF. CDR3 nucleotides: TGCAGCGGGGGGACAGGGGTGAGCGGCGAGCAGTACTTC.

The CDR3, as DNA: TGTGCCAGCAGTGGGGACAGGGTTCGGTTAGAGACCCAGTACTTC. This translates into CASSGDRVRLETQYF. The chain uses TRBV2 and TRBJ2-5; 9 bases line up with TRBD1. Germline V gene sequence: CDR1 SNHLY, CDR2 FYNNEI. CDR3 size: 15 residues. V was pared by 4 bases and J by 4 bases, with 7 bases of the junction left unmatched. Full variable domain (remainder filled in from reference TRBV2 and TRBJ2-5): EPEVTQTPSHQVTQMGQEVILRCVPISNHLYFYWYRQILGQKVEFLVSFYNNEISEKSEIFDDQFSVERPDGSNFTLKIRSTKLEDSAMYFCASSGDRVRLETQYFGPGTRLLVL.

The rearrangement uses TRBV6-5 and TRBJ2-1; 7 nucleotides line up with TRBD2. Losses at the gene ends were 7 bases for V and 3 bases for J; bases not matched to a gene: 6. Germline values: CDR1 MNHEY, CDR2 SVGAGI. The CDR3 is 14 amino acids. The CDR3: CASTSAGDYNEQFF. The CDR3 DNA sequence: TGTGCCAGCACTTCGGCGGGGGACTACAATGAGCAGTTCTTC.

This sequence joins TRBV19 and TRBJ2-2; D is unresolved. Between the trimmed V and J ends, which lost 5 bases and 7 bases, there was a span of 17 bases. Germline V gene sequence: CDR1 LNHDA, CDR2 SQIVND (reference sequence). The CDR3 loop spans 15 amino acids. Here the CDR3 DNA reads TGTGCCAGTAGTTGGGTACACTACCCTCTCGGGGAGCTGTTTTTT. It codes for CASSWVHYPLGELFF. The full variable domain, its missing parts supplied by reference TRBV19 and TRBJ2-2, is DGGITQSPKYLFRKEGQNVTLSCEQNLNHDAMYWYRQDPGQGLRLIYYSQIVNDFQKGDIAEGYSVSREKKESFPLTVTSAQKNPTAFYLCASSWVHYPLGELFFGEGSRLTVL.

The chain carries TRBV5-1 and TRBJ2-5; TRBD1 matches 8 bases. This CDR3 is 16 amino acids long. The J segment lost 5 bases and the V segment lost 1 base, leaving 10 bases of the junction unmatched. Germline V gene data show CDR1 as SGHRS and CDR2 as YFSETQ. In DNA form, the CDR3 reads TGCGCCAGCAGCTTGAGCAGGGGGCGCCGGGGGGAGACCCAGTACTTC. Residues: CASSLSRGRRGETQYF.

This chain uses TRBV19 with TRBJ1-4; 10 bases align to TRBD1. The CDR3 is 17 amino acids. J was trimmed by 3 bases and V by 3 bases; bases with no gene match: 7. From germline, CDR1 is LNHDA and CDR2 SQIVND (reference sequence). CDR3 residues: CASSIRDRGLSNEKLFF. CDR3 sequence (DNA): TGTGCCAGTAGTATTAGGGACAGGGGACTTTCTAATGAAAAACTGTTTTTT. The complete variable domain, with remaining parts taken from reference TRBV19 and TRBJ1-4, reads DGGITQSPKYLFRKEGQNVTLSCEQNLNHDAMYWYRQDPGQGLRLIYYSQIVNDFQKGDIAEGYSVSREKKESFPLTVTSAQKNPTAFYLCASSIRDRGLSNEKLFFGSGTQLSVL.

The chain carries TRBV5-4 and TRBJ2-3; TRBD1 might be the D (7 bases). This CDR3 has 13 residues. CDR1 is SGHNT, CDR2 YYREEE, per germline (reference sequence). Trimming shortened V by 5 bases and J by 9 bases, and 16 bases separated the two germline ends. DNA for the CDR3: TGTGCCAGCAGACCTGGACAGGCGGGAACGCAGTATTTT. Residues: CASRPGQAGTQYF.

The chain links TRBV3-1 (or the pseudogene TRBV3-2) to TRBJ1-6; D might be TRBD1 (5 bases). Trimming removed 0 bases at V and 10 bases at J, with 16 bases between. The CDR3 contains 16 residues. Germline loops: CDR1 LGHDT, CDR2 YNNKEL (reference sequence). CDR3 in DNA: TGTGCCAGCAGCCAAGAAGGGGCAGCAGAACTATCACCCCTCCACTTT. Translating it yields CASSQEGAAELSPLHF.